Listed below are T cell receptor beta chains from one sample, sequenced in a study of cytomegalovirus exposure and HLA in healthy donors. Profiling relied on immunoSEQ multiplex PCR, and the TCRdb table lists in-frame clones only, not all of them. Of approximately 140,000 clones in the sample, about four fifths are singletons; the top ten hold 6.3%. Material: PBMCs. Source of these receptors: a middle-aged man in good health and CMV-seropositive. Both conserved end residues are part of each CDR3. Fields, in order: CDR3 DNA, CDR3 protein, clone size, J gene, V gene, D gene. The D gene is left open where the match is weak. The size of a clone is reported for some rows only, either as once, few or many, or as a class for expanded clones.

TGTGCCAGCAGTTTACGCGGACTCCGAGTCAATGAGCAGTTCTTC | CASSLRGLRVNEQFF | NA | TRBJ2-1 | TRBV28 | NA
TGTGCCAGCAGCTTTGATGACGGACAGGGGAGGTTCTATGGCTACACCTTC | CASSFDDGQGRFYGYTF | NA | TRBJ1-2 | TRBV7-9 | TRBD1
TGTGCCAGCCGGGGGGGCCTGGACGGTATCGAGACCCAGTACTTC | CASRGGLDGIETQYF | few | TRBJ2-5 | TRBV6-1 | TRBD2
TGTGCCAGCAAGAGGACAGGGGGCCCCCACGAGCAGTACTTC | CASKRTGGPHEQYF | NA | TRBJ2-7 | TRBV2 | TRBD1
TGTGCCAGCACTACAGGGACTAGCGGGAGTGGTATGGGAAATGAGCAGTTCTTC | CASTTGTSGSGMGNEQFF | NA | TRBJ2-1 | TRBV27 | TRBD2
TGTGCCAGCAGCTGGCCGTGGCAGTACTTC | CASSWPWQYF | NA | TRBJ2-7 | TRBV6-5 | NA
TGCGCCTCCGGACAGGGGGGCTCAGATACGCAGTATTTT | CASGQGGSDTQYF | NA | TRBJ2-3 | TRBV5-1 | TRBD1
TGTGCCAGCAGCTCAAGACAGGGGACGAACACTGAAGCTTTCTTT | CASSSRQGTNTEAFF | NA | TRBJ1-1 | TRBV11-3 | TRBD1
TGTGCCAGCAGCAACGGTCGTCACAGGTACTCTGCCCGTTTT | CASSNGRHRYSARF | NA | TRBJ1-4 | TRBV21-1 | NA
TGTGCCAGCAGCCACTACAGGGCCGGTGTGACTAATGAAAAACTGTTTTTT | CASSHYRAGVTNEKLFF | NA | TRBJ1-4 | TRBV7-6 | NA
TGTGCCAGCAGCAAATTAGTAGCAGGGAACAACGAGCAGTACTTC | CASSKLVAGNNEQYF | NA | TRBJ2-7 | TRBV7-2 | NA
TGTGCCAGCTCACCAAAATCCCATGGCGGCTCCTACGAGCAGTACTTC | CASSPKSHGGSYEQYF | NA | TRBJ2-7 | TRBV18 | NA
TGTGCCAGCAGCTTTAGCTCGAGAGTTACGCAGTATTTT | CASSFSSRVTQYF | NA | TRBJ2-3 | TRBV7-8 | NA
TGTGCCATCAGTGTATCACAGATGCAAGAGACCCAGTACTTC | CAISVSQMQETQYF | NA | TRBJ2-5 | TRBV10-3 | NA
TGTGCCAGCAGTGCTGGACAGAACACTGAAGCTTTCTTT | CASSAGQNTEAFF | few | TRBJ1-1 | TRBV6-6 | NA
TGTGCCAGCAGCTTCCCCGAAATGGGAGCGCAGTACTTC | CASSFPEMGAQYF | NA | TRBJ2-7 | TRBV7-9 | NA
TGCGCCAGCAGTGAGTCCCCTGGGGCCCCGGGGGCCAACGTCCTGACTTTC | CASSESPGAPGANVLTF | NA | TRBJ2-6 | TRBV10-1 | NA
TGTGCCAGCAGCTCCGGACTAGCTTCAGATACGCAGTATTTT | CASSSGLASDTQYF | NA | TRBJ2-3 | TRBV5-4 | TRBD2
TGTGCCAGCAGAGGACAGGGAGTGAACACTGAAGCTTTCTTT | CASRGQGVNTEAFF | few | TRBJ1-1 | TRBV27 | TRBD1
TGCGCCAGCAGCCGACTAGCGGGAGGGACCGGGGAGCTGTTTTTT | CASSRLAGGTGELFF | NA | TRBJ2-2 | TRBV5-1 | TRBD2
TGTGCCAGCAGTGAAACTAGCGGGAGTGATGAGCAGTTCTTC | CASSETSGSDEQFF | few | TRBJ2-1 | TRBV6-4 | TRBD2
TGTGCCAGCAGCTTAGCTAGGGGTACTGAAGCTTTCTTT | CASSLARGTEAFF | NA | TRBJ1-1 | TRBV11-2 | NA
TGCGCCAGCAGCTTATTGACAGGGACCTACGAGCAGTACTTC | CASSLLTGTYEQYF | NA | TRBJ2-7 | TRBV5-1 | TRBD1
TGTGCCAGCAGCCAGGGACAGAATGAAAAACTGTTTTTT | CASSQGQNEKLFF | NA | TRBJ1-4 | TRBV2 | TRBD1
TGTGCCAGCAGCCGACCGGGAGGGCTCTGGGATGAGCAGTTCTTC | CASSRPGGLWDEQFF | NA | TRBJ2-1 | TRBV7-9 | TRBD2
TGTGCCAGCTTGGGGCCGGTGAGTTCTTCCTATGGCTACACCTTC | CASLGPVSSSYGYTF | few | TRBJ1-2 | TRBV21-1 | NA
TGCGCCAGCAGCCGCTTGACTAGCGCCTCCTACGAGCAGTACTTC | CASSRLTSASYEQYF | few | TRBJ2-7 | TRBV4-1 | TRBD2
TGCGCCAGCAGCTACGGACAGGGGGGGTCCTACGAGCAGTACTTC | CASSYGQGGSYEQYF | NA | TRBJ2-7 | TRBV5-1 | TRBD1
TGTGCCAGCGGAAGACTAGCAGCATACAATGAGCAGTTCTTC | CASGRLAAYNEQFF | NA | TRBJ2-1 | TRBV6-6 | TRBD2
TGTGCCAGCAGCTCACGAATAACCTGGACTCAATCCTACGAGCAGTACTTC | CASSSRITWTQSYEQYF | NA | TRBJ2-7 | TRBV7-8 | NA
TGCAGTGCTCAAATCGGAGAGACCCAGTACTTC | CSAQIGETQYF | NA | TRBJ2-5 | TRBV20-1 | NA
TGTGCCAGCAGCGTAGATGGCTCTGAAGCTTTCTTT | CASSVDGSEAFF | few | TRBJ1-1 | TRBV9 | NA
TGTGCCAGCAGCGTGCGAGTAGCGGGAGTATGGACCGGGGAGCTGTTTTTT | CASSVRVAGVWTGELFF | NA | TRBJ2-2 | TRBV11-2 | TRBD2
TGTGCCAGCAGTTTCCCCCTGACTGGAACTAGCACAGATACGCAGTATTTT | CASSFPLTGTSTDTQYF | once | TRBJ2-3 | TRBV28 | NA
TGTGCCAGCTCAGCGTGGGCACAGGGGGGTATCGGGGAGCTGTTTTTT | CASSAWAQGGIGELFF | NA | TRBJ2-2 | TRBV9 | TRBD1
TGCGCCAGCAGCACGGGACAGGGGGGCTACGAGCAGTACTTC | CASSTGQGGYEQYF | few | TRBJ2-7 | TRBV5-1 | TRBD1
TGCGCCAGCAGTGAGGGCCGACTAGCGGGAGGAGAGACCCAGTACTTC | CASSEGRLAGGETQYF | NA | TRBJ2-5 | TRBV10-1 | TRBD2
TGCGCCAGCAGCTTCGGCCTCGGGACAGGCGGATACGAGCAGTACTTC | CASSFGLGTGGYEQYF | NA | TRBJ2-7 | TRBV5-1 | TRBD1